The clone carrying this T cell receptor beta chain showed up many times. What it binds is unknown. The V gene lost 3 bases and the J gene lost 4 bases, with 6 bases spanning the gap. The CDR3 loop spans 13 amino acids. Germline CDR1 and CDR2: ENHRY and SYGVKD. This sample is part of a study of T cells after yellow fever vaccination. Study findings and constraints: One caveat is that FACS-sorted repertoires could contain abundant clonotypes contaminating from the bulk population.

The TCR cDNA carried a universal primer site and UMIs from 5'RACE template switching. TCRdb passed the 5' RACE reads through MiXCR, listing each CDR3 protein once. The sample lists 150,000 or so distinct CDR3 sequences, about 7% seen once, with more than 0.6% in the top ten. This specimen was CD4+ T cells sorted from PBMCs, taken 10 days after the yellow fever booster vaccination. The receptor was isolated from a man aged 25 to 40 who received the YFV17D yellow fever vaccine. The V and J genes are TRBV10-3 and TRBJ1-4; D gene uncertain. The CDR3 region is CAISDGINEKLFF. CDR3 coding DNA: TGTGCCATCAGTGACGGAATTAATGAAAAACTGTTTTTT.